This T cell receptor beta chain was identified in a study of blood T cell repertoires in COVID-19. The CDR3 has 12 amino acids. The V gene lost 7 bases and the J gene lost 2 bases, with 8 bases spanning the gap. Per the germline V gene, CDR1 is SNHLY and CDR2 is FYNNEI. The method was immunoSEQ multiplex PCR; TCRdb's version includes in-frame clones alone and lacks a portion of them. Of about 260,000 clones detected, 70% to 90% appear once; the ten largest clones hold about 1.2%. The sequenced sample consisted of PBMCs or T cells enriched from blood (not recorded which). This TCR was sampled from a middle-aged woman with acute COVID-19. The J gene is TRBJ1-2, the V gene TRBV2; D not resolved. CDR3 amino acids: CASKGGNYGYTF. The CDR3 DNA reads TGTGCCAGCAAAGGAGGGAACTATGGCTACACCTTC.